These 8 T cell receptor beta chains were sequenced from one sample in a study of PD-L1 blockade in urothelial cancer. The table came from immunoSEQ multiplex PCR; TCRdb's copy has only in-frame clones and leaves some out. The sample shows more than 85,000 clones, 80% to 90% of them seen only once. This sample's time point: pretreatment peripheral blood. The material sequenced was PBMCs, taken around atezolizumab (anti-PD-L1) treatment. The receptor source for this set is a man aged 55 to 70 with urothelial cancer.

The chain uses TRBV20-1 and TRBJ2-7; no reliable D call. This CDR3 has 11 residues. The V gene's germline CDR1 is DFQATT and CDR2 SNEGSKA (reference sequence). V dropped 3 bases and J dropped 7 bases, with 10 bases sitting between them. The CDR3 here is CSASYGEEQYF. CDR3 nucleotides: TGCAGTGCTAGCTATGGTGAGGAGCAGTACTTC.

The rearrangement links TRBV18 to TRBJ2-2, with TRBD2 matching over 8 bases. The germline V gene has CDR1 KGHSH and CDR2 LQKENI. The CDR3 spans 16 residues. The V segment lost 3 bases and the J segment 4 bases; nucleotides outside the gene matches: 7. The CDR3 sequence: CASSPPQRGTTGELFF. DNA for the CDR3: TGTGCCAGCTCACCCCCCCAGCGGGGGACCACCGGGGAGCTGTTTTTT. The whole variable domain, remainder taken from reference TRBV18 and TRBJ2-2, is NAGVMQNPRHLVRRRGQEARLRCSPMKGHSHVYWYRQLPEEGLKFMVYLQKENIIDESGMPKERFSAEFPKEGPSILRIQQVVRGDSAAYFCASSPPQRGTTGELFFGEGSRLTVL.

The gene calls are TRBV5-1 and TRBJ2-7, with 7 positions matching TRBD1. Germline-derived CDR1 and CDR2 are SGHRS and YFSETQ. V shed 3 bases and J 0 bases; nucleotides not matched to a gene: 3. CDR3 length: 14 amino acids. The CDR3 protein is CASSSGQSSYEQYF. CDR3 nucleotides: TGCGCCAGCAGCTCGGGACAGAGCTCCTACGAGCAGTACTTC.

This clone was counted a single time. V usage is TRBV6-6 and J usage is TRBJ1-3; no firm D call. CDR1 and CDR2 from the germline V gene are MNHNY and SVGAGI (reference sequence). CDR3 size: 14 residues. With 5 bases removed from V and 4 bases from J, the gap between germline ends came to 12 bases. Here the CDR3 reads CASSAVSRGNTIYF. In DNA, the CDR3 is TGTGCCAGCAGTGCGGTCTCGCGGGGAAACACCATATATTTT.

DNA for the CDR3: TGTGCCAGCAGCGTAGGTGAAGGGGCGGGGTACACTGAAGCTTTCTTT. It specifies CASSVGEGAGYTEAFF. The chain uses TRBV9 and TRBJ1-1; possibly TRBD1 for D (5 bases). CDR1 and CDR2 (germline): SGDLS, YYNGEE. The ends were cut back, 0 bases at V and 3 bases at J, with 15 bases in the middle. The CDR3 extends over 16 amino acids.

CDR3 region: CASSFGQIYEQYF. In DNA, the CDR3 is TGTGCCAGCAGCTTTGGTCAGATCTACGAGCAGTACTTC. The genes are TRBV7-2 and TRBJ2-7; D call uncertain. Germline loops: CDR1 SGHTA, CDR2 FQGNSA. The CDR3 is 13 residues long. The V end lost 3 bases, the J end lost 3 bases, and 9 bases lay between the germline ends.

In this sample, this clone turned up once. V gene TRBV5-1 combines with J gene TRBJ2-7; 7 bases line up with TRBD1. Germline CDR1 SGHRS, CDR2 YFSETQ. Losses at the gene ends were 4 bases for V and 1 base for J; bases not matched to a gene: 8. This CDR3 contains 15 residues. The DNA of the CDR3 is TGCGCCAGCAGCCAAACCGGGACAGCTTCCTACGAGCAGTACTTC. This codes for CASSQTGTASYEQYF. Variable domain in full (rest from reference TRBV5-1 and TRBJ2-7): KAGVTQTPRYLIKTRGQQVTLSCSPISGHRSVSWYQQTPGQGLQFLFEYFSETQRNKGNFPGRFSGRQFSNSRSEMNVSTLELGDSALYLCASSQTGTASYEQYFGPGTRLTVT.

The DNA of the CDR3 is TGTGCCAGCAGCGCATCCGGGACAGGGGGATGGAGCTATGGCTACACCTTC. It yields the protein CASSASGTGGWSYGYTF. J is TRBJ1-2 and V is TRBV9; 11 bases align to TRBD1. Germline loops: CDR1 SGDLS, CDR2 YYNGEE. V dropped 3 bases and J dropped 4; count of bases not matched to a gene: 11. The CDR3 is made up of 17 amino acids.